The T cell receptor (beta chain) described here comes from a study of blood T cell repertoires in COVID-19. This clone was detected only a few times. Seattle participants joined during active infection and were tracked over time. The CDR3 is 13 residues long. Trimming pared 0 bases from V and 5 bases from J, leaving 9 bases between. Germline lookup yields CDR1 SGHNT and CDR2 YYREEE (reference sequence). Using immunoSEQ multiplex PCR, the repertoire was profiled, and TCRdb retains in-frame clones only, with some absent. The sample contains some 64,000 clones, around 80% of which appear only once. The specimen sequenced was peripheral blood. This TCR came from a man in his 60s with COVID-19, enrolled during active disease. This chain links TRBV5-4 with TRBJ2-7; the D gene is possibly TRBD1 (5 bases). The CDR3 sequence is CASSLDRYDEQYF. The CDR3 DNA sequence: TGTGCCAGCAGCTTGGACAGGTACGACGAGCAGTACTTC.